This TCR beta chain is from a study of Ad26.COV2.S vaccination and SARS-CoV-2 variants. The trim removed 10 bases at V and 5 bases at J, leaving 8 bases unmatched. Germline-derived CDR1 and CDR2 are SEHNR and FQNEAQ (reference sequence). This CDR3 is built from 12 residues. Sample treatment: 15 to 20 received Ad26.COV2.S at low or high dose, single or two shots; 5 received placebo; per-sample allocation not given. Following the first vaccine or placebo injection, samples were taken on day 63. Assay: immunoSEQ multiplex PCR; the TCRdb copy retains only in-frame clones and omits some. The sample carries around 300,000 clones, roughly 90% recorded once.

Specimen: peripheral blood, collected in a trial of Ad26.COV2.S vaccine versus placebo. The rearrangement links TRBV7-9 to TRBJ2-7; 7 bases are a match to TRBD1. This sequence originates from a person aged 18-60 years who received the Ad26.COV2.S COVID-19 vaccine or a placebo. CDR3 in amino acids: CATGTGVHEQYF. CDR3 nucleotide sequence: TGTGCCACAGGCACAGGGGTCCACGAGCAGTACTTC. The full variable domain, in which reference TRBV7-9 and TRBJ2-7 provide the parts outside the CDR3, is DTGVSQNPRHKITKRGQNVTFRCDPISEHNRLYWYRQTLGQGPEFLTYFQNEAQLEKSRLLSDRFSAERPKGSFSTLEIQRTEQGDSAMYLCATGTGVHEQYFGPGTRLTVT.